One and the same sample provided the 15 T cell receptor beta chains below, sequenced in a study of molecular identifiers for immune sequencing clone quantification. Using its own MiXCR run on the PCR reads, TCRdb lists one record per CDR3 protein. The sample yields just over 95,000 distinct CDR3 sequences, about 24% seen once. Sequencing was performed on naive CD8+ T cells from blood, with Jurkat cell RNA spiked in. The subset: FACS-sorted CD8+CD4-CCR7+CD45RA+ naive T cells. The receptors originated from a human donor in good health. Some libraries in this study had Jurkat cell RNA spiked in.

This clonotype has ten or more counts. The DNA for the CDR3 is TGTGCCAGCAGCGAGACTAGCTGGGGCGAGCAGTACTTC. It specifies CASSETSWGEQYF. The chain joins TRBV9 to TRBJ2-7, with 7 bases fitting TRBD2. Germline assignment: CDR1 SGDLS and CDR2 YYNGEE. The CDR3 runs to 13 residues. V lost 3 bases, J lost 6 bases, and 6 bases stayed unmatched. The full variable domain, completed using reference TRBV9 and TRBJ2-7, is DSGVTQTPKHLITATGQRVTLRCSPRSGDLSVYWYQQSLDQGLQFLIQYYNGEERAKGNILERFSAQQFPDLHSELNLSSLELGDSALYFCASSETSWGEQYFGPGTRLTVT.

This clonotype was detected ten times or more. The rearrangement joins TRBV7-9 to TRBJ1-1, with unresolved D. V lost 3 bases to trimming and J lost 7 bases, with 6 bases between them. CDR3 length: 11 residues. Germline V gene sequence: CDR1 SEHNR, CDR2 FQNEAQ (reference sequence). This CDR3 reads CASSFSGEAFF. CDR3 nucleotides: TGTGCCAGCAGCTTTTCAGGTGAAGCTTTCTTT.

This clonotype was recorded at least ten times. The V call is TRBV7-8, the J call TRBJ1-1, with D tentatively TRBD1 (5 bases). Trimming took off 5 bases at V and 2 bases at J, with 12 bases between the two ends. The CDR3 has 14 amino acids. Germline CDR1 reads SGHVS; CDR2 reads FQNEAQ. The CDR3 sequence: CASSPRGINTEAFF. The CDR3, as DNA: TGTGCCAGCAGCCCTAGGGGAATAAACACTGAAGCTTTCTTT.

At least ten counts were recorded for this clonotype. V and J are TRBV27 and TRBJ2-3; D not certain. The germline gives CDR1 MNHEY, CDR2 SMNVEV (reference sequence). CDR3 length: 15 residues. With 1 base removed from V and 3 bases from J, the gap between germline ends came to 11 bases. Written as DNA, the CDR3 is TGTGCCAGCAGTTTATTTACCAGAAAAACAGATACGCAGTATTTT. This translates into CASSLFTRKTDTQYF.

As to this clonotype: An end of the junction differs from the germline gene, which may be a read error. CDR3 DNA: TGTGCCAGCAGCGACGACAGGGGTGGAGATGCGCAGTATTTT. It translates to CASSDDRGGDAQYF. This sequence joins TRBV13 and TRBJ2-3, with 8 bases matching TRBD1. Germline CDR1 reads PRHDT; CDR2 reads FYEKMQ (reference sequence). The CDR3 length is 14 residues.

This clonotype occurred many times. This chain joins TRBV7-2 and TRBJ1-3, with TRBD1 matching over 7 bases. Germline V gives CDR1 SGHTA, CDR2 FQGNSA. The J segment lost 0 bases and the V segment lost 2 bases, leaving 1 base of the junction unmatched. The CDR3 is 15 residues long. CDR3 loop: CASSLTGDSGNTIYF. The DNA for the CDR3 is TGTGCCAGCAGCTTAACAGGGGACTCTGGAAACACCATATATTTT.

This clonotype was found many times. The chain joins TRBV7-6 to TRBJ1-3; the D gene is possibly TRBD1 (5 bases). Per germline, CDR1 SGHVS and CDR2 FNYEAQ. The CDR3 sequence is 15 residues long. V was shortened by 3 bases and J by 0 bases, with 9 bases between the two germline ends. DNA of the CDR3: TGTGCCAGCAGCTTGACAGCGGACTCTGGAAACACCATATATTTT. It encodes CASSLTADSGNTIYF.

Of note for this clonotype: At one end, the junction sequence differs from germline, possibly due to a read error. The V gene is TRBV7-3, the J gene TRBJ2-5; 11 nucleotides match TRBD2. CDR3 length: 15 amino acids. The V gene's germline CDR1 is SGHTA and CDR2 FQGTGA. The CDR3 DNA reads as TGTGCCGGCAGCTTAACTAGCGGGAGTCAAGAGACCCGGTACTTC. It is translated as CAGSLTSGSQETRYF.

This clonotype has at least ten counts. The genes are TRBV10-2 and TRBJ1-1; D gene unclear. The CDR3 consists of 15 residues. CDR1 is WSHSY, CDR2 SAAADI, per germline. V lost 0 bases, J lost 11 bases, and 19 bases lay in between. The CDR3 loop is CASSESAVGFSGAFF. In DNA, the CDR3 is TGCGCCAGCAGTGAGTCCGCCGTCGGGTTCTCGGGGGCTTTCTTT.

About this clonotype: The DNA is left out, because the CDR3 cannot be placed on it with certainty; the CDR3 is given as TCRdb lists it. The rearrangement joins TRBV11-2 to TRBJ2-5; the tabulated D call, TRBD1, remains unverified against the DNA. Germline lookup yields CDR1 SGHAT and CDR2 FQNNGV. The CDR3 extends over 19 residues, inclusive of both ends. This chain's CDR3 is CASSLWFAGGTGPPAPPYF.

Points on this clonotype: Possible read error: a much larger clone is one base away. The chain links TRBV28 to TRBJ2-5, with no clear D. V lost 7 bases, J lost 4 bases, and 19 bases lay in between. This CDR3 comprises 15 residues. In germline, CDR1 is MDHEN, CDR2 SYDVKM. This CDR3 reads CASTLTDLLRETQYF. For the CDR3, the DNA is TGTGCCAGCACCCTTACGGACCTACTGAGAGAGACCCAGTACTTC.

This clonotype appeared a few times. This rearrangement joins TRBV7-9 to TRBJ1-2; 12 bases fit TRBD1. CDR1 is SEHNR and CDR2 is FQNEAQ in the germline V gene (reference sequence). This CDR3 has 16 amino acids. J gave up 5 bases and V 5 bases, and 9 bases lay outside the gene matches. CDR3 DNA sequence: TGTGCCAGCAGCCCCCCGGTGGGACAGGGGGCGTATGGCTACACCTTC. It encodes CASSPPVGQGAYGYTF.

This clonotype has a handful of counts. A read error is possible here, since a much larger clone lies one base away. The chain is built from TRBV11-2 and TRBJ2-3; D may be TRBD2 (5 bases). The germline gives CDR1 SGHAT, CDR2 FQNNGV. The length of the CDR3 is 14 residues. Between the trimmed V and J ends, which lost 4 bases and 8 bases, there was a span of 16 bases. The CDR3 sequence: CASSSGARGGTQYF. The CDR3 coding sequence is TGTGCCAGCAGCTCTGGCGCGCGAGGAGGTACGCAGTATTTT.

This clonotype was counted only a few times. The J gene is TRBJ1-5, the V gene TRBV6-1; 12 nucleotides agree with TRBD1. V trimming: 6 bases; J trimming: 5 bases; junction bases outside the gene matches: 8. CDR1 is MNHNS and CDR2 is SASEGT in the germline V gene. This CDR3 is built from 16 residues. CDR3 in DNA: TGTGCCAGCAGCGGGGACAGGGGGCTTGGGGATCAGCCCCAGCATTTT. The encoded protein is CASSGDRGLGDQPQHF.

Of note for this clonotype: With a much larger clone just one base away, this may be a read error. The chain carries TRBV12-3 or TRBV12-4 and TRBJ2-3, with a possible D match to TRBD1 (6 bases). The CDR3 loop spans 15 amino acids. The CDR3, as DNA: TGTGCCAGCAGTTATTCAGGGGCTGTCACAGGTACGCAGTATTTT. As protein: CASSYSGAVTGTQYF.